This T cell receptor beta chain was recovered during a study of blood T cell repertoires in COVID-19. For the study at large: Specimens from acute and convalescent COVID-19 originated in the United States, Italy and Spain. The cDNA or gDNA used as material had been derived from T cells, B-cell-depleted T cells, or PBMCs.

Looked up from germline, CDR1 is LGHNA and CDR2 is YSLEER. CDR3 length equals 15 residues. The V end lost 0 bases, the J end lost 5 bases, and 11 bases lay between the germline ends. Per the study methods: Reference gene primer amplification in the assay estimated nucleated cell counts. The data were produced by immunoSEQ multiplex PCR, yet TCRdb's version contains in-frame clones alone and is incomplete. That table furnishes V, J and clone size, whereas the DNA furnished D and trimming. The sample lists 250,000 or so clones, around 80% seen once, with over 1.5% in the top ten. Sequences were obtained from peripheral blood. This receptor was taken from an elderly woman with acute or convalescent COVID-19. This rearrangement joins TRBV4-3 to TRBJ1-5, with D unclear. CDR3 sequence (DNA): TGCGCCAGCAGCCAAGAGCCAGACAAGCATCAGCCCCAGCATTTT. Amino acid sequence: CASSQEPDKHQPQHF.